This T cell receptor beta chain came from a study of blood T cell repertoires in COVID-19. Data came from immunoSEQ multiplex PCR; TCRdb stores just in-frame clones and leaves some out. The sample lists 320,000 or so clones; about 90% were seen once. Trimming took 6 bases from V and 6 from J; bases not matched to a gene: 7. The CDR3 is made up of 15 amino acids. Per germline, CDR1 MDHEN and CDR2 SYDVKM. Participants had their cohort set by participant-reported clinical history. Recovered participants had two consecutive negative NP/OP PCR tests, healthcare professional clearance, or symptom resolution.

Sample: PBMCs or T cells enriched from blood (not recorded which). This chain joins TRBV28 and TRBJ1-5; 11 bases map to TRBD1. The receptor was derived from a woman aged 30 to 39 who had recovered from COVID-19. The CDR3 DNA sequence: TGTGCCAGCAGGGACAGGGGGCCGTTCACTCAGCCCCAGCATTTT. Amino acids: CASRDRGPFTQPQHF.